This passage covers 28 T cell receptor beta chains from one sample sequenced in a study of regulatory T cells in long-lasting Graves disease (dated by TCRdb to about 2021). Taken with the paper, the label for time point translates to: persistent/refractory GD, antithyroid drugs over 5 years with positive TRAb. RNA was extracted from PBMCs in TRIzol for both TCR sequencing and RNA sequencing. The library was built by means of multiplex PCR. Reads for this sample came from an Illumina HiSeq 4000. iRepertoire HTBI primers and Arm-PCR amplification of CDR3 regions were used to construct TCR beta libraries. TCRdb ran its own pipeline on the public reads, namely fastp trimming at Q25 and MiXCR clone calling, and kept in-frame beta chains. Rows are combined by CDR3 protein, so each entry shows the most common genes and DNA. The sample table shows some 420,000 distinct CDR3 sequences, and 20% to 25% are seen once. About an eighth of the sample lies in the top ten.

The sample consisted of peripheral blood mononuclear cells (PBMCs), taken when the disease was refractory, from a patient treated with antithyroid drugs. The receptor set was obtained from a female donor with Graves disease.

The V call is TRBV6-4, the J call TRBJ2-2, with D maybe TRBD2 (5 bases). CDR1 MRHNA and CDR2 SNTAGT come from the germline V gene. Trimming took off 3 bases at V and 2 bases at J, with 10 bases between the two ends. The CDR3 spans 15 residues. CDR3 nucleotide sequence: TGTGCCAGCAGTGAACGGGGTGGTAACACCGGGGAGCTGTTTTTT. It specifies CASSERGGNTGELFF.

V usage is TRBV6-2 or TRBV6-3 and J usage is TRBJ2-1; maybe TRBD2 (6 bases). The germline CDR1 and CDR2 sequences are MNHEY and SVGEGT. V lost 6 bases, J lost 9 bases, and 15 bases lay in between. The CDR3 contains 13 residues. The CDR3 region has the DNA TGTGCCAGCAGCTCAGGGACTGTAGGTGAGCAGTTCTTC. It translates to CASSSGTVGEQFF.

This clonotype turned up a few times. J is TRBJ2-7 and V is TRBV19; D unclear. V was shortened by 5 bases and J by 3 bases, with 11 bases between the two germline ends. The CDR3 is made up of 13 amino acids. From germline, CDR1 is LNHDA and CDR2 SQIVND (reference sequence). CDR3 bases: TGTGCCAGTAGTGGCAGGTCCTTCTACGAGCAGTACTTC. The encoded protein is CASSGRSFYEQYF.

This clonotype was counted a few times. The rearrangement joins TRBV19 to TRBJ2-6, with D perhaps given as TRBD1 or TRBD2 (6 bases each). From germline, CDR1 is LNHDA and CDR2 SQIVND (reference sequence). The CDR3 is 16 residues long. Between the trimmed V and J ends, which lost 3 bases and 4 bases, there was a span of 13 bases. Here the CDR3 reads CASSMSWGAGANVLTF. In DNA, the CDR3 is TGTGCCAGTAGTATGTCGTGGGGGGCCGGGGCCAACGTCCTGACTTTC. The full variable domain, completed using reference TRBV19 and TRBJ2-6, is DGGITQSPKYLFRKEGQNVTLSCEQNLNHDAMYWYRQDPGQGLRLIYYSQIVNDFQKGDIAEGYSVSREKKESFPLTVTSAQKNPTAFYLCASSMSWGAGANVLTFGAGSRLTVL.

This clonotype was picked up many times. The chain couples TRBV19 to TRBJ1-1; 8 bases fit TRBD1. J lost 3 bases, V lost 9 bases, and 6 bases had no gene match. The CDR3 consists of 13 residues. The germline V gene has CDR1 LNHDA and CDR2 SQIVND (reference sequence). The CDR3 sequence is CASSSTGDTEAFF. CDR3 coding DNA: TGTGCCAGCAGCTCGACAGGGGACACTGAAGCTTTCTTT.

This clonotype was detected ten times or more. The chain carries TRBV7-3 and TRBJ2-7, with 9 bases matching TRBD2. Germline V lookup: CDR1 SGHTA, CDR2 FQGTGA. Trimming took 3 bases from V and 2 from J; bases not matched to a gene: 5. This CDR3 contains 15 residues. Here the CDR3 DNA reads TGTGCCAGCAGCTTGCGGGAGGGGTCTACCTACGAGCAGTACTTC. It codes for CASSLREGSTYEQYF.

This clonotype showed up many times. The genes are TRBV28 and TRBJ2-7; a possible D gene is TRBD2 (5 bases). The CDR3 length is 15 residues. Trimming took off 7 bases at V and 1 base at J, with 17 bases between the two ends. CDR1 and CDR2 (germline): MDHEN, SYDVKM. The CDR3 DNA sequence: TGTGCCAGCACTCCCATACCCCGGGGATCCTACGAGCAGTACTTC. Encoded protein: CASTPIPRGSYEQYF.

This clonotype was observed many times. J is TRBJ1-1 and V is TRBV28, with D possibly matching TRBD1 (5 bases). V was shortened by 3 bases and J by 10 bases, with 15 bases between the two germline ends. Per the germline V gene, CDR1 is MDHEN and CDR2 is SYDVKM. The length of the CDR3 is 13 residues. The CDR3 reads CASSFGATAGAFF. Written as DNA, the CDR3 is TGTGCCAGCAGTTTTGGAGCGACAGCTGGAGCTTTCTTT.

In this sample, this clonotype turned up many times. The chain couples TRBV15 to TRBJ1-1; maybe TRBD1 (6 bases). From germline, CDR1 is LNHNV and CDR2 YYDKDF (reference sequence). This CDR3 comprises 14 residues. V was shortened by 2 bases and J by 6 bases, with 13 bases between the two germline ends. CDR3 protein: CATSRTTGSPEAFF. For the CDR3, the DNA is TGTGCCACCAGCAGAACCACAGGGAGTCCTGAAGCTTTCTTT.

V and J are TRBV6-1 and TRBJ2-7, with TRBD2 as a possible D gene (5 bases). This CDR3 comprises 12 residues. CDR1 MNHNS and CDR2 SASEGT come from the germline V gene. Trimming shortened V by 5 bases and J by 3 bases, and 8 bases separated the two germline ends. The CDR3: CASSHGLYEQYF. For the CDR3, the DNA is TGTGCCAGCAGTCACGGACTCTACGAGCAGTACTTC.

This clonotype was counted at least ten times. This chain joins TRBV6-1 and TRBJ2-7; 7 nucleotides line up with TRBD1. This CDR3 is 14 amino acids long. The junction had 10 bases not matched to a gene; V was cut back by 8 bases and J by 3 bases. Germline CDR1 reads MNHNS; CDR2 reads SASEGT. The CDR3 sequence is CASSPARGLYEQYF. The CDR3 DNA sequence: TGTGCCAGCTCCCCCGCGAGGGGGCTCTACGAGCAGTACTTC.

The chain links TRBV6-2 or TRBV6-3 to TRBJ1-1, with D unclear. CDR3 length: 14 amino acids. V was cut by 5 bases and J by 3 bases, with 13 bases left in between. The germline CDR1 and CDR2 sequences are MNHEY and SVGEGT. Here the CDR3 DNA reads TGTGCCAGCAGTGCAAGTGGGTTGTACACTGAAGCTTTCTTT. It codes for CASSASGLYTEAFF.

The rearrangement joins TRBV28 to TRBJ2-3; 12 nucleotides line up with TRBD2. Trimming at V came to 8 bases and at J to 9 bases, leaving 9 bases not matched to a gene. Germline assignment: CDR1 MDHEN and CDR2 SYDVKM. The CDR3 extends over 14 amino acids. The CDR3 DNA is TGTGCCAGCTCACCTAGCGGGGGGGCCTTAACGCAGTATTTT. Translating it yields CASSPSGGALTQYF.

In its sample, this clonotype was seen many times. This chain links TRBV28 with TRBJ1-2; possible D gene TRBD1, 6 bases. This CDR3 spans 14 amino acids. V lost 3 bases and J lost 8, with 16 bases in between. The V gene's germline CDR1 is MDHEN and CDR2 SYDVKM. The CDR3 protein is CASSLGQGMSGYTF. In DNA form, the CDR3 reads TGTGCCAGCAGTTTGGGGCAGGGGATGAGCGGCTACACCTTC.

This clonotype was seen repeatedly, ten times or more. J is TRBJ2-7 and V is TRBV20-1; TRBD2 might be the D (6 bases). The CDR3 runs 15 residues. V dropped 6 bases and J dropped 4 bases, with 22 bases sitting between them. CDR1 is DFQATT, CDR2 SNEGSKA, per germline (reference sequence). CDR3 loop: CSALIRQWGDYEQYF. CDR3 coding DNA: TGCAGTGCGCTGATACGACAGTGGGGGGATTACGAGCAGTACTTC.

The chain carries TRBV20-1 and TRBJ2-1; maybe TRBD1 (5 bases). This CDR3 region has 16 residues. With 6 bases removed from V and 4 bases from J, the gap between germline ends came to 22 bases. Germline lookup yields CDR1 DFQATT and CDR2 SNEGSKA (reference sequence). The CDR3 here is CSAASASVGQYNEQFF. The CDR3 region has the DNA TGCAGTGCCGCCTCAGCCAGCGTTGGACAATACAATGAGCAGTTCTTC.

This clonotype was counted ten times or more. The rearrangement links TRBV30 to TRBJ2-5; D remains unclear. V lost 2 bases and J lost 2, with 12 bases in between. CDR1 is GTSNPN, CDR2 SVGIG, per germline (reference sequence). This CDR3 is 14 amino acids long. Here the CDR3 reads CAWSSGMRQETQYF. DNA for the CDR3: TGTGCCTGGAGTAGTGGGATGAGACAAGAGACCCAGTACTTC.

The gene calls are TRBV30 and TRBJ1-1; the D is unclear. Between the trimmed V and J ends, which lost 5 bases and 2 bases, there was a span of 3 bases. The CDR3 contains 10 residues. Germline V CDR1 and CDR2: GTSNPN, SVGIG (reference sequence). CDR3 residues: CAWCNTEAFF. The CDR3 DNA sequence: TGTGCCTGGTGTAACACTGAAGCTTTCTTT.

This clonotype was seen once. The CDR3 bases are TGTGCCAGCAGCTTAGGGGGCAGCTACTCTGGAAACACCATATATTTT. Protein sequence: CASSLGGSYSGNTIYF. The chain carries TRBV11-2 and TRBJ1-3; D possibly corresponds to TRBD1 (5 bases). The CDR3 has 16 residues. Trimming stripped 1 base from V and 0 bases from J, with 10 bases between. Germline CDR1 and CDR2: SGHAT and FQNNGV. Using reference TRBV11-2 and TRBJ1-3 for the parts outside the CDR3, the full variable domain is EAGVAQSPRYKIIEKRQSVAFWCNPISGHATLYWYQQILGQGPKLLIQFQNNGVVDDSQLPKDRFSAERLKGVDSTLKIQPAKLEDSAVYLCASSLGGSYSGNTIYFGEGSWLTVV.

The chain uses TRBV3-1 and TRBJ2-5; D gene ambiguous. This CDR3 has 15 amino acids. V was cut by 4 bases and J by 5 bases, with 17 bases left in between. Germline CDR1 is LGHDT and CDR2 is YNNKEL (reference sequence). The CDR3 spells CASSPPGLEAETQYF. The CDR3 nucleotides read TGTGCCAGCAGCCCCCCGGGTCTGGAAGCGGAGACCCAGTACTTC.

In this sample, this clonotype turned up many times. The chain recombines TRBV7-6 with TRBJ2-2; 8 bases map to TRBD1. With 4 bases clipped from V and 4 bases from J, the junction kept 5 bases outside the gene matches. This CDR3 contains 15 residues. Germline CDR1 is SGHVS and CDR2 is FNYEAQ. The CDR3 is CASSSWQGATGELFF. The CDR3 nucleotides read TGTGCCAGCAGCTCGTGGCAGGGGGCCACCGGGGAGCTGTTTTTT.

This clonotype appeared a few times. The J gene is TRBJ1-5, the V gene TRBV12-3 or TRBV12-4; D is unclear. The CDR3 extends over 15 amino acids. Trimming shortened V by 3 bases and J by 5 bases, and 14 bases separated the two germline ends. The CDR3 DNA sequence: TGTGCCAGCAGTTTCGCAGGCAGTTCTTATCAGCCCCAGCATTTT. This sequence encodes CASSFAGSSYQPQHF.

This sequence joins TRBV28 and TRBJ2-1; D is uncertain. Trimming took 6 bases from V and 9 from J, leaving 12 bases between them. Germline V CDR1 and CDR2: MDHEN, SYDVKM. This CDR3 is built from 12 residues. The CDR3 nucleotides read TGTGCCAGCAGCTTAGGTTTGGTTGAGCAGTTCTTC. Translating gives CASSLGLVEQFF.

This clonotype was observed many times. V usage is TRBV12-3 or TRBV12-4 and J usage is TRBJ1-5; D is unresolved. Trimming removed 5 bases from V and 1 base from J, with 15 bases in between. CDR3 length: 16 amino acids. CDR3 DNA sequence: TGTGCCAGCAGTCCCCGGGTAATAATGAGCAATCAGCCCCAGCATTTT. Encoded protein: CASSPRVIMSNQPQHF.

This clonotype came up many times. This rearrangement joins TRBV6-1 to TRBJ1-4; 10 nucleotides align to TRBD1. The CDR3 is made up of 13 amino acids. The ends lost 10 bases at V and 7 bases at J; junction bases unmatched: 6. Germline V CDR1 and CDR2: MNHNS, SASEGT. The CDR3, as DNA: TGTGCCACCAGGACAGGGGGGAGTGAAAAACTGTTTTTT. The encoded protein is CATRTGGSEKLFF.

This clonotype has at least ten counts. This chain uses TRBV28 with TRBJ2-7; tentative D call: TRBD1 (6 bases). The CDR3 is 15 amino acids. The germline CDR1 and CDR2 sequences are MDHEN and SYDVKM. V dropped 6 bases and J dropped 5 bases, with 20 bases sitting between them. The DNA for the CDR3 is TGTGCCAGCAGGGGCGGGTGGGGGCGATCAAACGAGCAGTACTTC. Encoded protein: CASRGGWGRSNEQYF.

The chain links TRBV29-1 to TRBJ1-2, with D perhaps TRBD1 (6 bases). Looked up from germline, CDR1 is SQVTM and CDR2 is ANQGSEA. The CDR3 is 14 residues long. Deletions cut 1 base from V and 7 bases from J, with 16 bases between. As DNA, the CDR3 is TGCAGCGTTGAAGCCTGGAGGGGGGGAGGTGGCTACACCTTC. Its protein product is CSVEAWRGGGGYTF. Combining the CDR3 with reference TRBV29-1 and TRBJ1-2 gives the whole variable domain SAVISQKPSRDICQRGTSLTIQCQVDSQVTMMFWYRQQPGQSLTLIATANQGSEATYESGFVIDKFPISRPNLTFSTLTVSNMSPEDSSIYLCSVEAWRGGGGYTFGSGTRLTVV.

The V call is TRBV12-3 or TRBV12-4, the J call TRBJ1-1; D unresolved. V gave up 10 bases and J gave up 0 bases, with 12 bases separating them. The length of the CDR3 is 13 residues. The CDR3 spells CAIRRELNTEAFF. The CDR3 DNA reads as TGTGCCATCCGCCGGGAGCTGAACACTGAAGCTTTCTTT.